The following is a TCR beta chain sequence with its context. This clonotype was detected a few times. This receptor's antigen is unknown. No quality values exist for individual bases; no much larger clone is one base distant. This specimen's time point label, per the study, means: persistent/refractory GD, antithyroid drugs over 5 years with positive TRAb. For both TCR sequencing and RNA sequencing, RNA was extracted from PBMCs in TRIzol. The diagnosis of Graves' disease followed American Thyroid Association guidelines. The patients came from an endocrinology department in Xi'an, China. From each patient, about 9 milliliters of peripheral blood was collected into an EDTA anticoagulant tube. Ficoll Paque Plus density gradient separation was used to isolate PBMCs, and no further T cell sorting was done. RNA quality was checked with an Agilent 2100 Bioanalyzer and agarose gel, and concentration with a NanoDrop 2000.

The sample is drawn from a study of regulatory T cells in long-lasting Graves disease (dated by TCRdb to the early 2020s). In the study overall: Persistent Graves' disease was defined as antithyroid drug treatment for over 5 years with persistently positive TSH receptor autoantibodies. This study used TCR sequencing and RNA sequencing of peripheral blood to compare persistent Graves' disease patients against newly diagnosed Graves' disease patients. The study took place in China and was registered as a clinical trial. A total of about 33 samples underwent TCR sequencing, from roughly 13 patients with persistent Graves' disease and around 20 patients with newly diagnosed Graves' disease. Antithyroid drugs had been taken for approximately 10 years on average by persistent Graves' disease patients in the clinical cohort. The research as a whole found: Sequencing and analysis were limited to the TCR beta chain. Lower TCR Shannon entropy and fewer highly expanded clones were observed in persistent Graves' disease patients than in newly diagnosed patients, which suggested clonal expansion. Patients with persistent disease shared more public clonotypes (around 2,700) than newly diagnosed patients did (approximately 990). Persistent disease showed preferential use of TRBV28, TRBJ1-2 and TRBJ2-5, whereas newly diagnosed disease favored TRBV20-1 and TRBJ2-1. The authors noted that the small sample size was a limitation that may lower accuracy. The study examined only peripheral blood because the primary lesion, thyroid tissue, could not be accessed.

The receptor library was made with multiplex PCR. Sequencer: Illumina HiSeq 4000. To build TCR beta libraries, CDR3 regions were amplified by Arm-PCR using iRepertoire HTBI primers. Before sequencing, the PCR products underwent gel purification. The original pipeline was this. A total of some 65 TRBV and approximately 15 TRBJ segments were identified across samples and were used for gene usage analysis of CDR3 amino acid clonotypes. Filtered high-quality paired reads were merged into contigs using COPE and FqMerger. BLAST was used to align contigs to the IMGT TRBV, TRBD and TRBJ reference genes, and CDR3 was defined following IMGT. Any clonotype with a frequency above 0.1% was counted as a highly expanded clone. Shannon entropy was used to measure repertoire diversity, and the Gini coefficient was used to measure V-J evenness. Clonotypes shared by more than one individual were considered public. Starting from the raw public reads, TCRdb applied fastp trimming at Q25, assembled clones with MiXCR and retained in-frame beta chains. Identical CDR3 protein sequences are pooled into one entry, listed with their most common genes and DNA. None of the V and J calls come from the authors' own analysis; TCRdb made them. The sample table contains under 500,000 distinct CDR3 sequences; only one count was recorded for around 20% of them. Less than 25% of the sample rests with the top ten.

Including cysteine and phenylalanine, the CDR3 has 12 amino acids. Left in the record is the CDR3 DNA by itself, 36 bases read in frame from the first base. CDR1 and CDR2 are read off the germline V gene (reference sequence) as SEHNR and FQNEAQ. V lost 2 bases and J lost 5 bases; the stretch between them is 7 bases long. The V gene is TRBV7-9 and the J gene is TRBJ2-7; the D region possibly corresponds to TRBD2 (5 bases align). The TCR originated in a female donor with Graves disease. The sequencing here drew on peripheral blood mononuclear cells (PBMCs), taken when the disease was refractory, from a patient treated with antithyroid drugs. The CDR3 protein sequence reads: CASSLWTDEQYF. The DNA sequence follows: TGTGCCAGCAGCTTATGGACTGACGAGCAGTACTTC.